This TCR beta chain was sequenced during a study of long-term antiretroviral therapy in people with HIV. At the survey level, the v3.0 immunoSEQ assay was run. Produced via immunoSEQ multiplex PCR; TCRdb's table is partial and in-frame only. The repertoire holds 25,000 to 30,000 clones, with 94% as singletons. For this clone: Its antigen is currently unknown. Distinct nucleotide sequences in the sample also encode this CDR3.

The study drew at least one pre-ART and at least two post-ART PBMC samples from every donor. Every specimen provided about 0.9-11 million cryopreserved PBMC before DNA extraction took place. Study-wide points: Clones that had undergone expansion before ART dominated the repertoire at all time points. Among HIV repertoires, CDR3 length ranges were narrower than those of controls.

CDR1 is SGHVS, CDR2 FNYEAQ, per germline. V was clipped by 1 base and J by 3 bases, with 15 bases between them. This CDR3 spans 16 amino acids. This TCR was recovered from a man over 45 with HIV. The chain couples TRBV7-6 to TRBJ1-1; D perhaps matches TRBD1 (6 bases). Sequenced material: unsorted PBMCs, taken approximately 7.4 years after starting antiretroviral therapy. This chain's CDR3 is CASSLGQGWGDTEAFF. The CDR3 DNA is TGTGCCAGCAGCTTAGGGCAGGGGTGGGGTGACACTGAAGCTTTCTTT. Full variable domain (outside the CDR3, taken from reference TRBV7-6 and TRBJ1-1): GAGVSQSPRYKVTKRGQDVALRCDPISGHVSLYWYRQALGQGPEFLTYFNYEAQQDKSGLPNDRFSAERPEGSISTLTIQRTEQRDSAMYRCASSLGQGWGDTEAFFGQGTRLTVV.